This TCR beta chain stems from a study of response to subunit inactivated influenza vaccine. Study-wide findings and caveats: Each seasonal influenza vaccination, the authors suggested, recruits few new T cells.

From the RT-PCR reads, TCRdb called clonotypes with MiXCR, one entry per CDR3 protein. This sample has 550,000 to 600,000 distinct CDR3 sequences, with roughly 12% found just once. Trimming pared 4 bases from V and 1 base from J, leaving 11 bases between. The germline V gene encodes CDR1 SQVTM and CDR2 ANQGSEA. The CDR3 totals 13 residues. As to this clonotype: Its target is not known.

The clonotype was recovered from a man aged 50 to 59 who received an inactivated influenza vaccine. V and J are TRBV29-1 and TRBJ2-7; D unresolved. Sequencing used PBMCs from blood, obtained on the day of vaccination. The chain's CDR3 is CSVVWPNSYEQYF. Here the CDR3 DNA reads TGCAGCGTTGTTTGGCCAAATTCCTACGAGCAGTACTTC.